What follows is one TCR beta chain and its context. The protocol was immunoSEQ multiplex PCR, while the TCRdb copy is restricted to in-frame clones and leaves out a portion. This repertoire shows about 2 million clones, about 94% found once; its top ten account for about 1.1%. It was CD45RO-negative cells, positively selected for CCR7, that made up naive CD8 cells, with terminally differentiated effector memory CD45RA+ cells excluded. The data belong to a study of shared clonotypes between healthy human individuals. Germline V gene data show CDR1 as MNHEY and CDR2 as SVGAGI. This CDR3 is built from 15 residues. With V trimmed by 6 bases and J by 0 bases, 4 bases remained unmatched.

Sequences were obtained from naive CD8+ T cells sorted from blood. The receptor comes from a young man in good health. This chain joins TRBV6-5 and TRBJ2-5, with 10 positions matching TRBD1. The CDR3 loop is CASSSGQGDQETQYF. In nucleotides, the CDR3 is TGTGCCAGCAGCTCAGGACAGGGGGACCAAGAGACCCAGTACTTC.